Listed here are 31 T cell receptor beta chains from one sample, sequenced in a study of early T cells in non-severe SARS-CoV-2 infection. TCRdb ran MiXCR on the 5' RACE reads and lists one entry per CDR3 protein. The sample has fewer than 60,000 distinct CDR3 sequences; roughly 9.2% are singletons. The sequenced sample consisted of whole blood. These TCRs come from an adult who was a healthcare worker with PCR-confirmed SARS-CoV-2 infection or an uninfected control (not recorded which).

This clonotype was observed a handful of times. The V and J genes are TRBV29-1 and TRBJ2-2, with 8 bases fitting TRBD1. Trimming removed 6 bases from V and 6 bases from J; junction bases left unmatched: 9. Germline assignment: CDR1 SQVTM and CDR2 ANQGSEA. The CDR3 runs to 14 residues. The CDR3 spells CSVPGQGAAGELFF. CDR3 nucleotides: TGCAGCGTCCCCGGACAGGGAGCGGCCGGGGAGCTGTTTTTT.

The chain joins TRBV13 to TRBJ2-7, with 9 bases that match TRBD2. Per germline, CDR1 PRHDT and CDR2 FYEKMQ (reference sequence). The CDR3 length is 14 residues. Trimming cost V 3 bases and J 5 bases; bases outside gene matches: 5. The CDR3 loop reads CASSFYSGGDEQYF. The DNA for the CDR3 is TGTGCCAGCAGCTTTTATAGCGGGGGTGACGAGCAGTACTTC. The whole variable domain, remainder taken from reference TRBV13 and TRBJ2-7, is AAGVIQSPRHLIKEKRETATLKCYPIPRHDTVYWYQQGPGQDPQFLISFYEKMQSDKGSIPDRFSAQQFSDYHSELNMSSLELGDSALYFCASSFYSGGDEQYFGPGTRLTVT.

This clonotype was observed many times. The J gene is TRBJ2-3, the V gene TRBV2, with a tentative D call TRBD1 (6 bases). The V and J ends lost 8 bases and 0 bases respectively, with 15 bases between them. Germline CDR1 reads SNHLY; CDR2 reads FYNNEI. The CDR3 is 15 amino acids. CDR3 protein: CASARGHYSTDTQYF. The CDR3 nucleotides are TGTGCCAGCGCCCGGGGACACTACAGCACAGATACGCAGTATTTT.

This clonotype has at least ten counts. The chain employs TRBV20-1 and TRBJ1-2; 10 nucleotides agree with TRBD1. The CDR3 has 18 amino acids. The germline gives CDR1 DFQATT, CDR2 SNEGSKA (reference sequence). The V and J ends lost 2 bases and 3 bases, in that order; junction bases with no gene match: 15. The CDR3 DNA reads TGCAGTGCTAGACGTCGGGACAGGGGCTTCGTCTCAGACTATGGCTACACCTTC. Its translation: CSARRRDRGFVSDYGYTF.

The table lists this clonotype with a few counts. The chain is built from TRBV19 and TRBJ1-4, with D possibly matching TRBD1 (5 bases). The V end was cut by 6 bases, the J end by 0 bases, with 14 bases between. The CDR3 sequence is 16 residues long. The V gene's germline CDR1 is LNHDA and CDR2 SQIVND (reference sequence). The CDR3 DNA sequence: TGTGCCAGTAGCATCCCAACAGGTGCAACTAATGAAAAACTGTTTTTT. This translates into CASSIPTGATNEKLFF.

This clonotype was detected many times. The chain joins TRBV5-1 to TRBJ1-1; TRBD1 matches at 7 bases. V shed 4 bases, J shed 5 bases, and the junction held 11 bases outside the gene matches. This CDR3 has 15 amino acids. Germline CDR1 SGHRS, CDR2 YFSETQ. The CDR3: CASSRSGQTGTEAFF. CDR3 nucleotide sequence: TGCGCCAGCAGCAGATCGGGACAGACGGGGACTGAAGCTTTCTTT.

This clonotype is deemed medium-sized. The chain couples TRBV30 to TRBJ2-7; TRBD2 matches at 7 bases. This CDR3 contains 12 residues. Looked up from germline, CDR1 is GTSNPN and CDR2 is SVGIG (reference sequence). The ends lost 4 bases at V and 5 bases at J; junction bases unmatched: 5. The CDR3 bases are TGTGCCTGGACCCTGGGGAGGGACGAGCAGTACTTC. Translating gives CAWTLGRDEQYF.

The table lists this clonotype with many counts. This chain uses TRBV6-5 with TRBJ1-3, with 9 bases aligning to TRBD1. V shed 7 bases, J shed 4 bases, and the junction held 17 bases outside the gene matches. Germline-derived CDR1 and CDR2 are MNHEY and SVGAGI. The CDR3 loop spans 18 amino acids. The CDR3 protein is CASTATANRGHFGNTIYF. The CDR3 region has the DNA TGTGCCAGCACCGCAACGGCTAACAGGGGGCACTTCGGAAACACCATATATTTT.

This clonotype appeared many times. The chain recombines TRBV15 with TRBJ2-1; 10 nucleotides match TRBD1. The V and J ends lost 1 base and 8 bases, in that order; junction bases with no gene match: 5. The germline gives CDR1 LNHNV, CDR2 YYDKDF (reference sequence). The CDR3 totals 15 residues. The CDR3 loop reads CATSRVGTGVDEQFF. The CDR3 nucleotides are TGTGCCACCAGCAGAGTGGGGACAGGGGTTGATGAGCAGTTCTTC.

This clonotype came up many times. CDR3 in DNA: TGTGCCACCAGCAGAGATCGGGGGCCCTACGAGCAGTACTTC. It specifies CATSRDRGPYEQYF. V usage is TRBV15 and J usage is TRBJ2-7; D is perhaps TRBD1 or TRBD2 (6 bases each). CDR3 length equals 14 residues. V was clipped by 0 bases and J by 2 bases, with 8 bases between them. The germline gives CDR1 LNHNV, CDR2 YYDKDF (reference sequence). Complete variable domain (other parts from reference TRBV15 and TRBJ2-7): DAMVIQNPRYQVTQFGKPVTLSCSQTLNHNVMYWYQQKSSQAPKLLFHYYDKDFNNEADTPDNFQSRRPNTSFCFLDIRSPGLGDTAMYLCATSRDRGPYEQYFGPGTRLTVT.

This clonotype was detected ten times or more. This chain joins TRBV5-8 and TRBJ2-7; possibly TRBD1 or TRBD2 for D (5 bases each). Germline V CDR1 and CDR2: SGHTS, YDEGEE. The CDR3 is 15 residues long. Trimming stripped 4 bases from V and 3 bases from J, with 17 bases between. CDR3: CASSARRGLFYEQYF. CDR3 nucleotides: TGTGCCAGCAGCGCCCGCCGGGGCCTTTTCTACGAGCAGTACTTC. The full variable domain, in which reference TRBV5-8 and TRBJ2-7 provide the parts outside the CDR3, is EAGVTQSPTHLIKTRGQQATLRCSPISGHTSVYWYQQALGLGLQFLLWYDEGEERNRGNFPPRFSGRQFPNYSSELNVNALELEDSALYLCASSARRGLFYEQYFGPGTRLTVT.

The chain carries TRBV25-1 and TRBJ2-3; D gene ambiguous. Trimming took 3 bases from V and 6 from J, leaving 10 bases between them. Germline CDR1 and CDR2: MGHDK and SYGVNS. The CDR3 sequence is 13 residues long. The CDR3 sequence: CASSDWITDTQYF. CDR3 in DNA: TGTGCCAGCAGTGATTGGATTACGGATACGCAGTATTTT.

The sample holds many counts of this clonotype. J is TRBJ2-7 and V is TRBV19, with a weak D call TRBD2 (5 bases). V was shortened by 3 bases and J by 4 bases, with 13 bases between the two germline ends. The germline V gene has CDR1 LNHDA and CDR2 SQIVND (reference sequence). CDR3 length: 14 amino acids. The CDR3 DNA follows: TGTGCCAGTAGTATCGGTATTGGGAGTTACGAGCAGTACTTC. Encoded protein: CASSIGIGSYEQYF.

The chain links TRBV14 to TRBJ2-3; D gene unclear. CDR3 length equals 18 residues. Germline assignment: CDR1 SGHDN and CDR2 FVKESK. Deletions cut 2 bases from V and 0 bases from J, with 18 bases between. CDR3: CASSQRTSSLPSTDTQYF. In nucleotides, the CDR3 is TGTGCCAGCAGCCAAAGAACGAGCTCACTGCCTAGCACAGATACGCAGTATTTT.

This sequence joins TRBV12-3 or TRBV12-4 and TRBJ2-1; D ambiguous. With 5 bases removed from V and 2 bases from J, the gap between germline ends came to 7 bases. This CDR3 spans 13 amino acids. CDR3: CASSPSPYNEQFF. In DNA, the CDR3 is TGTGCCAGCAGTCCCAGCCCCTACAATGAGCAGTTCTTC.

This clonotype was recorded many times. For the CDR3, the DNA is TGCGCCAGCAGCCTCATGACTAGCGGCGGCACAGATACGCAGTATTTT. Amino acids: CASSLMTSGGTDTQYF. This chain connects TRBV5-1 to TRBJ2-3; 9 bases are a match to TRBD2. The CDR3 runs to 16 residues. Losses at the gene ends were 4 bases for V and 1 base for J; bases not matched to a gene: 7. CDR1 is SGHRS and CDR2 is YFSETQ in the germline V gene. Combining the CDR3 with reference TRBV5-1 and TRBJ2-3 gives the whole variable domain KAGVTQTPRYLIKTRGQQVTLSCSPISGHRSVSWYQQTPGQGLQFLFEYFSETQRNKGNFPGRFSGRQFSNSRSEMNVSTLELGDSALYLCASSLMTSGGTDTQYFGPGTRLTVL.

As DNA, the CDR3 is TGCAGTGCTGAGACCAACACTGAAGCTTTCTTT. As protein: CSAETNTEAFF. The chain joins TRBV20-1 to TRBJ1-1; no definite D call. Trimming shortened V by 5 bases and J by 2 bases, and 6 bases separated the two germline ends. Germline CDR1 DFQATT, CDR2 SNEGSKA (reference sequence). There are 11 residues in the CDR3.

This clonotype came up many times. The genes are TRBV7-6 and TRBJ2-3; 9 bases map to TRBD2. CDR3 length: 16 amino acids. Trimming cost V 2 bases and J 2 bases; bases outside gene matches: 5. Germline V gene sequence: CDR1 SGHVS, CDR2 FNYEAQ. The CDR3 here is CASSLSSGVPTDTQYF. The CDR3 DNA follows: TGTGCCAGCAGCTTATCTAGCGGGGTCCCCACAGATACGCAGTATTTT.

This clonotype was found many times. The V call is TRBV6-5, the J call TRBJ1-4; TRBD1 aligns across 9 bases. The CDR3 is made up of 16 amino acids. CDR1 MNHEY and CDR2 SVGAGI come from the germline V gene. V gave up 6 bases and J gave up 8 bases; unmatched junction bases: 13. CDR3 sequence reads: CASSPSPGQGREKLFF. The CDR3 DNA is TGTGCCAGCAGCCCCAGTCCGGGACAGGGTCGGGAAAAACTGTTTTTT.

Ten or more counts support this clonotype. The chain is built from TRBV5-5 and TRBJ1-1; no clear D. The CDR3 consists of 12 residues. V was pared by 0 bases and J by 6 bases, with 6 bases between. CDR1 and CDR2 (germline): SGHKS, YYEKEE (reference sequence). The CDR3 bases are TGTGCCAGCAGCTTGGGAATTGCTGAAGCTTTCTTT. It encodes CASSLGIAEAFF.

In this sample, this clonotype turned up many times. CDR3 sequence reads: CASRQSGRGSYEQYF. The DNA for the CDR3 is TGCGCCAGCAGACAAAGCGGGAGAGGTTCCTACGAGCAGTACTTC. The J gene is TRBJ2-7, the V gene TRBV5-1; 8 nucleotides align to TRBD2. CDR1 and CDR2 from the germline V gene are SGHRS and YFSETQ. V was pared by 5 bases and J by 1 base, with 8 bases of the junction left unmatched. The CDR3 is 15 residues long.

This clonotype was seen only a few times. CDR3 DNA: TGTGCCACCAGCAGAGACATGGGGGACAGAGCCAAAAACATTCAGTACTTC. Protein: CATSRDMGDRAKNIQYF. V and J are TRBV15 and TRBJ2-4, with 7 nucleotides matching TRBD1. The CDR3 length is 17 residues. The germline CDR1 and CDR2 sequences are LNHNV and YYDKDF (reference sequence). V lost 0 bases to trimming and J lost 0 bases; unmatched junction nucleotides: 5.

This clonotype was observed many times. At one of its ends the junction is not consistent with the germline gene, which may arise from a read error. The gene calls are TRBV6-5 and TRBJ1-3; 9 nucleotides agree with TRBD1. From germline, CDR1 is MNHEY and CDR2 SVGAGI. This CDR3 has 16 amino acids. For the CDR3, the DNA is TGTGCCAGCAGTGAAACTACAGGGGGCCATGGAGACACCATATATTTT. Translating it yields CASSETTGGHGDTIYF.

This clonotype was counted a few times. The V call is TRBV15, the J call TRBJ2-7; no clear D gene. Trimming pared 0 bases from V and 3 bases from J, leaving 3 bases between. There are 12 residues in the CDR3. Germline CDR1 and CDR2: LNHNV and YYDKDF (reference sequence). CDR3 loop: CATSRDLYEQYF. In DNA form, the CDR3 reads TGTGCCACCAGCAGAGATCTCTACGAGCAGTACTTC.

This clonotype appeared many times. The CDR3: CATSDISAGRDVRSRDTGELFF. In DNA form, the CDR3 reads TGTGCCACCAGTGATATTTCGGCAGGGCGGGATGTTCGGTCCAGGGACACCGGGGAGCTGTTTTTT. The chain employs TRBV24-1 and TRBJ2-2; the D gene is possibly TRBD2 (6 bases). CDR3 length: 22 amino acids. V shed 3 bases and J shed 3 bases, with 31 bases lying between them. The V gene's germline CDR1 is KGHDR and CDR2 SFDVKD.

This clonotype was seen more than once but under ten times. For the CDR3, the DNA is TGTGCCAGCAGCTTAAAGGTTTCAGATACGCAGTATTTT. It is translated as CASSLKVSDTQYF. The gene calls are TRBV7-3 and TRBJ2-3; D ambiguous. Trimming took 1 base from V and 4 from J, leaving 6 bases between them. CDR3 length: 13 amino acids. Looked up from germline, CDR1 is SGHTA and CDR2 is FQGTGA.

This clonotype was detected ten times or more. The V gene is TRBV6-2 or TRBV6-3, the J gene TRBJ2-7; tentatively, D is TRBD2 (6 bases). V was shortened by 6 bases and J by 7 bases, with 16 bases between the two germline ends. The CDR3 extends over 13 amino acids. CDR1 is MNHEY, CDR2 SVGEGT, per germline. As DNA, the CDR3 is TGTGCCAGCAGAGGGACGGGAGAGGGAGAGCAGTACTTC. Its translation is CASRGTGEGEQYF.

The J gene is TRBJ2-1, the V gene TRBV7-2; no clear D. This CDR3 spans 14 amino acids. Trimming cost V 4 bases and J 8 bases, with 15 bases left between them. The germline CDR1 and CDR2 sequences are SGHTA and FQGNSA. CDR3 loop: CASSYGRTLDEQFF. The CDR3 region has the DNA TGTGCCAGCAGCTACGGCAGGACCCTCGATGAGCAGTTCTTC.

This clonotype has more than one count but fewer than ten. The chain carries TRBV2 and TRBJ2-3; 7 nucleotides line up with TRBD2. V lost 4 bases to trimming and J lost 4 bases; unmatched junction nucleotides: 8. The CDR3 spans 15 residues. CDR1 and CDR2 (germline): SNHLY, FYNNEI. The DNA for the CDR3 is TGTGCCAGCAGTGTCCCGGCGGGAGCCCCAGATACGCAGTATTTT. Amino acids: CASSVPAGAPDTQYF.

This clonotype appeared many times. The rearrangement links TRBV20-1 to TRBJ2-7; the match to TRBD2 covers 11 bases. The CDR3 runs to 13 residues. Per the germline V gene, CDR1 is DFQATT and CDR2 is SNEGSKA (reference sequence). The junction had 4 bases not matched to a gene; V was cut back by 4 bases and J by 5 bases. The DNA of the CDR3 is TGCAGTGCTATGAAACTAGCGGGAGACGAGCAGTACTTC. It translates to CSAMKLAGDEQYF.

This clonotype was observed at least ten times. The CDR3 bases are TGTGCCAGCAGCTCGACGGACACCCTCTCCTACAATGAGCAGTTCTTC. Translated: CASSSTDTLSYNEQFF. The genes are TRBV7-9 and TRBJ2-1; possible D gene TRBD1, 5 bases. V dropped 4 bases and J dropped 0 bases, with 13 bases sitting between them. The CDR3 spans 16 residues. Per the germline V gene, CDR1 is SEHNR and CDR2 is FQNEAQ (reference sequence).